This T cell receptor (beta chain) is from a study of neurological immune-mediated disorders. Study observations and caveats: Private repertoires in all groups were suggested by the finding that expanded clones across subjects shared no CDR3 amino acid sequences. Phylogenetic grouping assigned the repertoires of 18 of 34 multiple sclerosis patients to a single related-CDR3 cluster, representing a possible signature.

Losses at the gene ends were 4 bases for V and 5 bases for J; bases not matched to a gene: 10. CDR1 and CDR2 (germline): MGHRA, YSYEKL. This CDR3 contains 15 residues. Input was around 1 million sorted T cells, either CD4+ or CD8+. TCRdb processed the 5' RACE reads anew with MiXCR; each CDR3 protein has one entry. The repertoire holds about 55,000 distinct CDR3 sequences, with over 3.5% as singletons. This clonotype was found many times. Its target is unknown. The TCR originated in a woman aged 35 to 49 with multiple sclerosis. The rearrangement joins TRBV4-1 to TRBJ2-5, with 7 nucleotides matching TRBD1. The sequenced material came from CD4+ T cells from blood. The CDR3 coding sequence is TGCGCCAGCAGCCGTGGACTCTTACAGGGGGAGACCCAGTACTTC. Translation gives CASSRGLLQGETQYF.